The 9 T cell receptor beta chains given below trace back to one sample, sequenced in a study of identical twins. TCRdb reprocessed the 5' RACE reads with MiXCR, giving one entry per CDR3 protein. The sample has 400,000 to 500,000 distinct CDR3 sequences, 14% seen once. These same data were also listed under a study on yellow fever vaccine responses in identical twins.

The sequencing sample was made of CD4+ T cells sorted from blood. Receptors originate from a woman aged 18-29 years in good health.

The chain has TRBV11-2 and TRBJ2-1; 9 positions agree with TRBD2. Per the germline V gene, CDR1 is SGHAT and CDR2 is FQNNGV. Losses at the gene ends were 0 bases for V and 2 bases for J; bases not matched to a gene: 8. This CDR3 region has 18 residues. The CDR3 is CASSLDSSGRSTYNEQFF. The CDR3 DNA reads as TGTGCCAGCAGCTTAGATTCAAGCGGGAGGTCGACCTACAATGAGCAGTTCTTC.

The rearrangement joins TRBV19 to TRBJ2-7, with TRBD2 matching over 9 bases. Trimming cost V 1 base and J 3 bases; bases outside gene matches: 4. The CDR3 covers 15 residues. Germline CDR1 and CDR2: LNHDA and SQIVND (reference sequence). The CDR3 DNA reads TGTGCCAGTAGTATAGTAGCGGGAGCTTACTACGAGCAGTACTTC. Translated, it gives CASSIVAGAYYEQYF.

This clonotype was seen only a few times. This sequence joins TRBV7-9 and TRBJ2-5; 9 nucleotides agree with TRBD1. V lost 5 bases to trimming and J lost 3 bases; unmatched junction nucleotides: 7. This CDR3 comprises 15 residues. Per germline, CDR1 SEHNR and CDR2 FQNEAQ (reference sequence). The CDR3 is CASSAPGTGKETQYF. In DNA, the CDR3 is TGTGCCAGCAGCGCGCCCGGGACAGGGAAAGAGACCCAGTACTTC.

This clonotype has more than one count but fewer than ten. As DNA, the CDR3 is TGTGCCAGCAGCCAAGTTCTGGGAGTAGAGACCCAGTACTTC. Its translation is CASSQVLGVETQYF. The genes are TRBV14 and TRBJ2-5; D is possibly TRBD2 (5 bases). This CDR3 has 14 amino acids. Trimming cost V 1 base and J 4 bases, with 10 bases left between them. Germline V gene lookup returns CDR1 SGHDN and CDR2 FVKESK.

This clonotype occurred a few times. The V and J genes are TRBV24-1 and TRBJ2-5; tentative D call: TRBD1 (5 bases). CDR1 is KGHDR, CDR2 SFDVKD, per germline. V was shortened by 7 bases and J by 2 bases, with 13 bases between the two germline ends. The CDR3 contains 14 residues. In DNA form, the CDR3 reads TGTGCCACCAGATACAGGACCCCTCAAGAGACCCAGTACTTC. It codes for CATRYRTPQETQYF.

This clonotype was observed once. The rearrangement uses TRBV11-2 and TRBJ1-6; 7 bases align to TRBD1. CDR1 and CDR2 (germline): SGHAT, FQNNGV. The CDR3 is 15 residues long. V shed 5 bases, J shed 10 bases, and the junction held 11 bases outside the gene matches. This CDR3 reads CASSPTGTQGSPLHF. The CDR3 DNA sequence: TGTGCCAGCAGCCCTACCGGGACACAGGGGTCACCCCTCCACTTT.

In its sample, this clonotype was seen a few times. The V and J genes are TRBV11-1 and TRBJ2-3; D gene unclear. V was cut by 5 bases and J by 7 bases, with 16 bases left in between. CDR3 size: 14 residues. The germline CDR1 and CDR2 sequences are SGHAT and FQDESV (reference sequence). Written as DNA, the CDR3 is TGTGCCAGCAGCCAGGATGAGAAAACAAATACGCAGTATTTT. Residues: CASSQDEKTNTQYF. The full variable domain, completed using reference TRBV11-1 and TRBJ2-3, is EAEVAQSPRYKITEKSQAVAFWCDPISGHATLYWYRQILGQGPELLVQFQDESVVDDSQLPKDRFSAERLKGVDSTLKIQPAELGDSAMYLCASSQDEKTNTQYFGPGTRLTVL.

V usage is TRBV4-3 and J usage is TRBJ2-1; D unclear. This CDR3 comprises 14 residues. V lost 3 bases and J 1 base, leaving 7 bases between the germline ends. From germline, CDR1 is LGHNA and CDR2 YSLEER. CDR3 sequence (DNA): TGCGCCAGCAGCCAGGACCTTTCCTACAATGAGCAGTTCTTC. Encoded protein: CASSQDLSYNEQFF.

This clonotype was seen more than once but under ten times. This chain links TRBV28 with TRBJ1-1; a possible D gene is TRBD1 (6 bases). Germline CDR1 MDHEN, CDR2 SYDVKM. The V gene lost 5 bases and the J gene lost 2 bases, with 15 bases spanning the gap. The CDR3 covers 15 residues. The CDR3 nucleotides read TGTGCCAGCAGTACCCCACCGGGACATAACACTGAAGCTTTCTTT. Its translation is CASSTPPGHNTEAFF. Looking up the rest from reference TRBV28 and TRBJ1-1 gives the full variable domain: DVKVTQSSRYLVKRTGEKVFLECVQDMDHENMFWYRQDPGLGLRLIYFSYDVKMKEKGDIPEGYSVSREKKERFSLILESASTNQTSMYLCASSTPPGHNTEAFFGQGTRLTVV.